Following are 2 T cell receptor beta chains from one sample sequenced in a study of shared clonotypes between healthy human individuals. Sequencing used immunoSEQ multiplex PCR; TCRdb keeps in-frame clones, though not all of them. Of about 380,000 clones listed, around 96% are singletons. Input material: memory CD8+ T cells sorted from blood. Subset denoted: CD45RO+ cells pooled with CCR7-negative TemRA cells. The source of these receptors is a man aged 30 to 39 in good health.

This clone has only a few counts. The chain joins TRBV5-1 to TRBJ2-2; no firm D call. The V end lost 0 bases, the J end lost 6 bases, and 12 bases lay between the germline ends. Germline lookup yields CDR1 SGHRS and CDR2 YFSETQ. CDR3 length: 15 residues. The CDR3 bases are TGCGCCAGCAGCTTGGAATCCGGGTGGGCCGGGGAGCTGTTTTTT. Its protein product is CASSLESGWAGELFF.

V and J are TRBV15 and TRBJ2-3, with no clear D. Looked up from germline, CDR1 is LNHNV and CDR2 is YYDKDF (reference sequence). With 6 bases removed from V and 2 bases from J, the gap between germline ends came to 9 bases. CDR3 size: 13 residues. CDR3 amino acids: CATRNAPTDTQYF. CDR3 sequence (DNA): TGTGCCACCAGAAATGCGCCCACAGATACGCAGTATTTT.